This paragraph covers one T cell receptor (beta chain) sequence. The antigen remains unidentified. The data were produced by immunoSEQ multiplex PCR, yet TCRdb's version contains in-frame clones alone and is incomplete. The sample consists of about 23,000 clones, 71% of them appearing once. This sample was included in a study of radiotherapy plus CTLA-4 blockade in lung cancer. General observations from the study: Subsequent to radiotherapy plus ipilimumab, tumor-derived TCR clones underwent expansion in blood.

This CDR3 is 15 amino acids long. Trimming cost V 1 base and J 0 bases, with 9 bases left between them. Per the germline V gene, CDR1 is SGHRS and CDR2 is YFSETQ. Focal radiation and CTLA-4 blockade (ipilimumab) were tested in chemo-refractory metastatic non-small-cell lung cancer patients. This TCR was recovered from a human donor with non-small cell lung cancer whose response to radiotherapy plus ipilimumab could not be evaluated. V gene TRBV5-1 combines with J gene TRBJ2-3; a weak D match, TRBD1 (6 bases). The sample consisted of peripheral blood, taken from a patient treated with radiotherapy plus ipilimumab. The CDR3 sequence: CASSLKGDSTDTQYF. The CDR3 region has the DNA TGCGCCAGCAGCTTGAAGGGGGATAGCACAGATACGCAGTATTTT.